The 13 T cell receptor beta chains below were found in one sample sequenced in a study of T cells after yellow fever vaccination. Each CDR3 protein gets one entry after TCRdb re-called the 5' RACE reads with MiXCR. This sample carries roughly 160,000 distinct CDR3 sequences, 6.5% to 8.5% of them seen once, and the ten largest clones take roughly 2.5%. Sequencing was performed on CD4+ T cells sorted from PBMCs, taken 4 to 6 days after the first yellow fever vaccination. These receptors originate from a man aged 18 to 30 who received the YFV17D yellow fever vaccine.

This chain uses TRBV5-1 with TRBJ1-2; D is perhaps TRBD1 (6 bases). The CDR3 is made up of 14 amino acids. V was shortened by 4 bases and J by 7 bases, with 17 bases between the two germline ends. Germline V gives CDR1 SGHRS, CDR2 YFSETQ. CDR3 sequence (DNA): TGCGCCAGCAGCCGAAGGGCAGGGGAATCTGGCTACACCTTC. Amino acids: CASSRRAGESGYTF.

The chain links TRBV5-1 to TRBJ1-1; 7 bases align to TRBD1. Germline values: CDR1 SGHRS, CDR2 YFSETQ. Germline trimming cut 0 bases from V and 5 bases from J; bases unmatched to any gene: 7. The CDR3 contains 15 residues. In DNA, the CDR3 is TGCGCCAGCAGCTTGGTCGCAACAGGGGAGACTGAAGCTTTCTTT. Amino acid sequence: CASSLVATGETEAFF.

This clonotype has at least ten counts. V usage is TRBV27 and J usage is TRBJ2-7; D tentatively fits TRBD1 or TRBD2 (5 bases each). Trimming shortened V by 9 bases and J by 3 bases, and 21 bases separated the two germline ends. The CDR3 contains 15 residues. Germline V lookup: CDR1 MNHEY, CDR2 SMNVEV (reference sequence). CDR3 loop: CASPGLNGADYEQYV. In DNA, the CDR3 is TGTGCCAGTCCGGGTTTGAACGGGGCAGACTACGAGCAGTACGTC.

In its sample, this clonotype was seen many times. The rearrangement links TRBV4-2 to TRBJ1-6; a possible D gene is TRBD1 (6 bases). There are 18 residues in the CDR3. V lost 0 bases and J lost 7, with 19 bases in between. Germline CDR1 is LGHNA and CDR2 is YNFKEQ. CDR3 bases: TGTGCCAGCAGCCAAGACCCACAGGGACCATTTTCGAATTCACCCCTCCACTTT. Translating it yields CASSQDPQGPFSNSPLHF.

The V call is TRBV6-1, the J call TRBJ1-1; D not resolved. The length of the CDR3 is 13 residues. V lost 6 bases and J 1 base, leaving 9 bases between the germline ends. Germline lookup yields CDR1 MNHNS and CDR2 SASEGT. The CDR3 here is CASRGAWNTEAFF. The CDR3 nucleotides are TGTGCCAGCAGGGGCGCATGGAACACTGAAGCTTTCTTT.

This clonotype was seen at least ten times. The J gene is TRBJ2-7, the V gene TRBV5-1; 9 bases are shared with TRBD1. The V gene's germline CDR1 is SGHRS and CDR2 YFSETQ. CDR3 length: 12 amino acids. V trimming: 7 bases; J trimming: 6 bases; junction bases outside the gene matches: 5. CDR3 bases: TGCGCCAGCGGGACAGGGTCGGGCGAGCAGTACGTC. Residues: CASGTGSGEQYV.

With regard to this clonotype: This sequence may be a read error, since a much larger clone differs from it by one base. V gene TRBV4-3 combines with J gene TRBJ1-5; D uncertain. This CDR3 is built from 13 residues. V was pared by 0 bases and J by 7 bases, with 7 bases between. Germline V gives CDR1 LGHNA, CDR2 YSLEER. The CDR3 nucleotides read TGCGCCAGCAGCCAAGATCGTAACCAGCCCCAGCATTTT. This translates into CASSQDRNQPQHF.

This clonotype was recorded a few times. This sequence joins TRBV25-1 and TRBJ2-3; no clear D gene. The CDR3 runs to 15 residues. Germline V gene sequence: CDR1 MGHDK, CDR2 SYGVNS. Trimming stripped 5 bases from V and 1 base from J, with 13 bases between. The CDR3 spells CASSLRASGTDTQYF. The CDR3 DNA reads TGTGCCAGCAGTTTAAGGGCCAGCGGCACAGATACGCAGTATTTT.

In this sample, this clonotype turned up many times. The V and J genes are TRBV6-5 and TRBJ2-7; a weak D match, TRBD2 (6 bases). This CDR3 region has 15 residues. V shed 0 bases and J shed 4 bases, with 13 bases lying between them. CDR1 is MNHEY, CDR2 SVGAGI, per germline. CDR3 region: CASSYSGSGGYEQYF. The CDR3 bases are TGTGCCAGCAGTTACTCGGGGTCAGGAGGGTACGAGCAGTACTTC.

The chain has TRBV15 and TRBJ1-2, with unresolved D. From germline, CDR1 is LNHNV and CDR2 YYDKDF (reference sequence). V lost 0 bases and J 7 bases, leaving 15 bases between the germline ends. CDR3 size: 15 residues. CDR3 protein: CATSRDLGRETGYTF. CDR3 bases: TGTGCCACCAGCAGAGATCTGGGGAGGGAGACTGGCTACACCTTC.

There are many counts of this clonotype. This chain joins TRBV5-5 and TRBJ2-5; a possible D gene is TRBD2 (6 bases). Germline V gives CDR1 SGHKS, CDR2 YYEKEE (reference sequence). Between the trimmed V and J ends, which lost 2 bases and 3 bases, there was a span of 11 bases. The CDR3 is 14 residues long. CDR3 loop: CASSLGGWEETQYF. The CDR3, as DNA: TGTGCCAGCAGCTTAGGAGGGTGGGAAGAGACCCAGTACTTC. The entire variable domain, with the rest obtained from reference TRBV5-5 and TRBJ2-5, is as follows: DAGVTQSPTHLIKTRGQQVTLRCSPISGHKSVSWYQQVLGQGPQFIFQYYEKEERGRGNFPDRFSARQFPNYSSELNVNALLLGDSALYLCASSLGGWEETQYFGPGTRLLVL.

This clonotype has at least ten counts. The chain couples TRBV19 to TRBJ1-5; TRBD1 matches at 8 bases. Germline V gene data show CDR1 as LNHDA and CDR2 as SQIVND (reference sequence). The CDR3 has 16 residues. After removal of 3 bases from V and 2 bases from J, the junction contained 6 bases not matched to a gene. CDR3 residues: CASSILDRVGNQPQHF. The DNA of the CDR3 is TGTGCCAGTAGTATTCTGGACAGGGTTGGCAATCAGCCCCAGCATTTT.

There are many counts of this clonotype. The J gene is TRBJ2-3, the V gene TRBV7-2; tentatively, D is TRBD2 (5 bases). The CDR3 is 14 amino acids. Deletions cut 5 bases from V and 6 bases from J, with 15 bases between. Germline V gene data show CDR1 as SGHTA and CDR2 as FQGNSA. The CDR3, as DNA: TGTGCCAGCAGCCCCCGGGCGGGCGGGGATACGCAGTATTTT. Protein product: CASSPRAGGDTQYF.